Shown below are 23 T cell receptor beta chains from a single sample sequenced in a study of T cell repertoires in cytomegalovirus infection. TCRdb reprocessed the reads via MiXCR and lists one record per CDR3 protein. In the table there are roughly 110,000 distinct CDR3 sequences, roughly a tenth of which are singletons. No antigen has been identified for these receptors. Material: PBMCs, sequenced either directly or after in vitro stimulation (not recorded which). Source of these receptors: a human donor in good health (CMV status not recorded). Some clones in this sample may be carry-over from other donors' samples.

The table lists this clonotype with a few counts. This sequence joins TRBV14 and TRBJ2-5; D assignment may be TRBD1 or TRBD2 (5 bases each). Trimming pared 0 bases from V and 1 base from J, leaving 9 bases between. The V gene's germline CDR1 is SGHDN and CDR2 FVKESK. CDR3 size: 15 residues. The chain's CDR3 is CASSQERGGQETQYF. The CDR3 region has the DNA TGTGCCAGCAGCCAAGAGCGTGGGGGCCAAGAGACCCAGTACTTC.

The chain links TRBV6-2 or TRBV6-3 to TRBJ2-7; TRBD1 aligns across 8 bases. The V gene's germline CDR1 is MNHEY and CDR2 SVGEGT. The ends lost 5 bases at V and 4 bases at J; junction bases unmatched: 10. The CDR3 sequence is 15 residues long. The chain's CDR3 is CASSHGQGLRYEQYV. The CDR3 nucleotides are TGTGCCAGCAGTCACGGACAGGGATTACGTTACGAGCAGTACGTC.

Many counts were recorded for this clonotype. The chain couples TRBV7-2 to TRBJ1-3; D gene ambiguous. Germline V gene sequence: CDR1 SGHTA, CDR2 FQGNSA. The CDR3 covers 16 residues. The germline V and J ends were trimmed by 0 bases and 4 bases, with 13 bases remaining between them. CDR3: CASSLAQASAGNTIYF. The CDR3 nucleotides read TGTGCCAGCAGCTTAGCGCAGGCGTCCGCGGGAAACACCATATATTTT.

This clonotype has a count of ten or more. The V and J genes are TRBV7-9 and TRBJ1-2; a possible D gene is TRBD1 (5 bases). This CDR3 comprises 15 residues. The V end was cut by 3 bases, the J end by 3 bases, with 14 bases between. Germline loops: CDR1 SEHNR, CDR2 FQNEAQ (reference sequence). CDR3: CASSLLGGAHYGYTF. For the CDR3, the DNA is TGTGCCAGCAGCTTGTTGGGGGGAGCCCACTATGGCTACACCTTC.

This clonotype was counted ten times or more. This rearrangement joins TRBV2 to TRBJ2-3; D remains unclear. The CDR3 runs to 13 residues. Per germline, CDR1 SNHLY and CDR2 FYNNEI. Trimming removed 1 base from V and 3 bases from J, with 5 bases in between. CDR3 in DNA: TGTGCCAGCAGTGAAGGGGCAACAGATACGCAGTATTTT. Translating it yields CASSEGATDTQYF.

The chain uses TRBV28 and TRBJ2-5, with TRBD2 matching over 10 bases. CDR1 and CDR2 (germline): MDHEN, SYDVKM. The trim removed 2 bases at V and 4 bases at J, leaving 10 bases unmatched. The CDR3 extends over 17 amino acids. CDR3 coding DNA: TGTGCCAGCAGTTTACCCCCCTCAGGACTAGCGGCAGAGACCCAGTACTTC. Protein: CASSLPPSGLAAETQYF.

This rearrangement joins TRBV19 to TRBJ2-1, with a tentative D call TRBD2 (6 bases). Germline CDR1 LNHDA, CDR2 SQIVND (reference sequence). The V end lost 9 bases, the J end lost 3 bases, and 12 bases lay between the germline ends. This CDR3 comprises 13 residues. The chain's CDR3 is CASQRADYNEQFF. CDR3 DNA sequence: TGTGCCAGCCAGCGGGCCGACTACAATGAGCAGTTCTTC.

This clonotype occurred many times. CDR3 bases: TGTGCCAGCAGCCCGGACGGGATAAGTGGGAAACTGTTTTTT. Translation: CASSPDGISGKLFF. The J gene is TRBJ1-4, the V gene TRBV7-2; no clear D gene. Germline V gene sequence: CDR1 SGHTA, CDR2 FQGNSA. V was clipped by 5 bases and J by 11 bases, with 18 bases between them. The CDR3 runs 14 residues.

This clonotype came up many times. The rearrangement joins TRBV19 to TRBJ2-3; 9 nucleotides agree with TRBD2. There are 18 residues in the CDR3. Germline V gene data show CDR1 as LNHDA and CDR2 as SQIVND (reference sequence). The V gene end was trimmed by 0 bases and the J gene end by 1 base; junction bases not matched to a gene: 8. Here the CDR3 DNA reads TGTGCCAGTAGTATAGACCCCCTCGGCGGGAGGGGCACAGATACGCAGTATTTT. Translating gives CASSIDPLGGRGTDTQYF.

This clonotype turned up a few times. This rearrangement joins TRBV20-1 to TRBJ1-2; possible D gene TRBD1, 5 bases. CDR3 length equals 12 residues. The germline CDR1 and CDR2 sequences are DFQATT and SNEGSKA (reference sequence). The CDR3 sequence: CATTGGSYGYTF. DNA of the CDR3: TGCGCAACAACCGGGGGGTCCTATGGCTACACCTTC.

There are many counts of this clonotype. This chain links TRBV7-2 with TRBJ1-1, with unresolved D. The CDR3 covers 13 residues. Germline CDR1 is SGHTA and CDR2 is FQGNSA. Trimming removed 4 bases from V and 3 bases from J, with 9 bases in between. CDR3 residues: CASSYRSDTEAFF. DNA for the CDR3: TGTGCCAGCAGCTATAGATCGGACACTGAAGCTTTCTTT.

This clonotype was observed a few times. V is TRBV6-2 or TRBV6-3 and J is TRBJ2-1; D is perhaps TRBD1 or TRBD2 (5 bases each). The length of the CDR3 is 12 residues. V was clipped by 6 bases and J by 10 bases, with 13 bases between them. The V gene's germline CDR1 is MNHEY and CDR2 SVGEGT. CDR3 protein: CASSTFGAEQFF. The DNA of the CDR3 is TGTGCCAGCAGCACGTTCGGGGCGGAGCAGTTCTTC.

This clonotype was counted many times. This chain joins TRBV7-2 and TRBJ2-1, with D perhaps matching TRBD1 (5 bases). V was clipped by 5 bases and J by 3 bases, with 17 bases between them. CDR3 size: 16 residues. Germline CDR1 is SGHTA and CDR2 is FQGNSA. This chain's CDR3 is CASSPQALVLYNEQFF. DNA for the CDR3: TGTGCCAGCAGCCCACAGGCGTTGGTCCTCTACAATGAGCAGTTCTTC.

This clonotype occurred a few times. The chain joins TRBV28 to TRBJ2-3, with 7 nucleotides matching TRBD2. The CDR3 length is 16 residues. The germline CDR1 and CDR2 sequences are MDHEN and SYDVKM. V shed 2 bases, J shed 0 bases, and the junction held 5 bases outside the gene matches. The CDR3 sequence: CASSLPRRGSTDTQYF. In nucleotides, the CDR3 is TGTGCCAGCAGTTTACCCCGGCGGGGGAGCACAGATACGCAGTATTTT.

This clonotype was recorded at least ten times. The genes are TRBV4-1 and TRBJ2-1; 9 bases agree with TRBD2. This CDR3 contains 16 residues. V shed 0 bases, J shed 4 bases, and the junction held 4 bases outside the gene matches. Per the germline V gene, CDR1 is MGHRA and CDR2 is YSYEKL. The CDR3 nucleotides read TGCGCCAGCAGCCAAGAAAAACTAGCGGGTTACAATGAGCAGTTCTTC. Translating it yields CASSQEKLAGYNEQFF.

The sample holds many counts of this clonotype. This chain connects TRBV11-3 to TRBJ2-3; either TRBD1 or TRBD2 may fit D (5 bases each). Germline CDR1 is SGHNT and CDR2 is YENEEA. The CDR3 has 15 residues. With 2 bases removed from V and 0 bases from J, the gap between germline ends came to 9 bases. Here the CDR3 DNA reads TGTGCCAGCAGCTTAAGGGGCGGGAGCACAGATACGCAGTATTTT. This sequence encodes CASSLRGGSTDTQYF.

This clonotype was detected a few times. This chain uses TRBV25-1 with TRBJ2-3; D not certain. V lost 2 bases, J lost 0 bases, and 6 bases lay in between. The length of the CDR3 is 14 residues. The germline gives CDR1 MGHDK, CDR2 SYGVNS. CDR3 coding DNA: TGTGCCAGCAGTGAACCGTCTAGCACAGATACGCAGTATTTT. It encodes CASSEPSSTDTQYF.

This chain links TRBV12-3 or TRBV12-4 with TRBJ2-1, with TRBD2 identical over 9 bases. Trimming removed 8 bases from V and 6 bases from J; junction bases left unmatched: 14. The CDR3 consists of 16 residues. The CDR3, as DNA: TGTGCCAGCGGGGGTAGCGGGAGCATCGCTAGCAATGAGCAGTTCTTC. Protein: CASGGSGSIASNEQFF.

The chain carries TRBV5-4 and TRBJ2-1; no firm D call. Trimming shortened V by 1 base and J by 5 bases, and 4 bases separated the two germline ends. This CDR3 comprises 12 residues. Germline V gives CDR1 SGHNT, CDR2 YYREEE (reference sequence). CDR3 DNA: TGTGCCAGCAGCTTGTACAACAATGAGCAGTTCTTC. Protein sequence: CASSLYNNEQFF.

This chain uses TRBV7-6 with TRBJ2-3, with 12 bases aligning to TRBD1. The CDR3 contains 16 residues. Germline CDR1 and CDR2: SGHVS and FNYEAQ. The V and J ends lost 5 bases and 5 bases, in that order; junction bases with no gene match: 8. The CDR3: CASSTRDRGQGDTQYF. CDR3 sequence (DNA): TGTGCCAGCAGCACCCGGGACAGGGGGCAAGGAGATACGCAGTATTTT.

This clonotype showed up just a few times. The chain carries TRBV19 and TRBJ2-2, with no clear D. Trimming cost V 8 bases and J 7 bases, with 8 bases left between them. CDR1 and CDR2 from the germline V gene are LNHDA and SQIVND (reference sequence). The CDR3 loop spans 11 amino acids. In DNA, the CDR3 is TGTGCCAGTCGCTACCTCGGGGAGCTGTTTTTT. This gives the protein CASRYLGELFF. Drawing the rest from reference TRBV19 and TRBJ2-2, the complete variable domain is DGGITQSPKYLFRKEGQNVTLSCEQNLNHDAMYWYRQDPGQGLRLIYYSQIVNDFQKGDIAEGYSVSREKKESFPLTVTSAQKNPTAFYLCASRYLGELFFGEGSRLTVL.

V usage is TRBV7-2 and J usage is TRBJ1-2; 9 nucleotides align to TRBD1. Germline V CDR1 and CDR2: SGHTA, FQGNSA. V gave up 7 bases and J gave up 7 bases; unmatched junction bases: 7. This CDR3 has 13 amino acids. The CDR3 nucleotides are TGTGCCAGCAATGGACAGGGGATTGGTGGCTACACCTTC. Protein: CASNGQGIGGYTF.

This clonotype has only a few counts. The chain combines TRBV7-9 with TRBJ2-1, with 7 bases aligning to TRBD1. CDR3 size: 15 residues. Germline assignment: CDR1 SEHNR and CDR2 FQNEAQ (reference sequence). Germline trimming cut 5 bases from V and 7 bases from J; bases unmatched to any gene: 11. CDR3 nucleotides: TGTGCCAGCAGCCGGACAGGTGACCCTTTGAATGAGCAGTTCTTC. It translates to CASSRTGDPLNEQFF. The variable domain in full, completed from reference TRBV7-9 and TRBJ2-1, reads DTGVSQNPRHKITKRGQNVTFRCDPISEHNRLYWYRQTLGQGPEFLTYFQNEAQLEKSRLLSDRFSAERPKGSFSTLEIQRTEQGDSAMYLCASSRTGDPLNEQFFGPGTRLTVL.